This T cell receptor (beta chain) is from a study of blood T cells in healthy people across ages. Study observations and caveats: Long-lived donors carried more naive CD4+ cells and greater diversity than aged donors. Possibly, changes in expanded clonotypes were confounded because donor CMV status was unknown.

Caucasian, healthy and from Russia, the donors were aged between roughly 6 and 95. Per sample, a minimum of 6 million PBMCs were isolated. This clonotype came up once. The antigen remains unidentified. The junction shows a germline mismatch at one end, possibly a read error. A sample-barcoded 5' primer and a J-beta primer mix were used in a second PCR of roughly 7 to 11 cycles. TCRdb called the 5' RACE reads again in MiXCR, with one record for every CDR3 protein. In the table there are 1.5 million to 2 million distinct CDR3 sequences, about 35% of which are singletons. The CDR3 length is 12 residues. Sequenced: blood. The clonotype was recovered from a woman aged 30 to 39 in good health. This chain connects TRBV12-3 or TRBV12-4 to TRBJ2-1, with no clear D. The CDR3 DNA is TGTGCCAGCAGTCCCTCGTACAATGAGCAGGTCTTC. Amino acid sequence: CASSPSYNEQVF.